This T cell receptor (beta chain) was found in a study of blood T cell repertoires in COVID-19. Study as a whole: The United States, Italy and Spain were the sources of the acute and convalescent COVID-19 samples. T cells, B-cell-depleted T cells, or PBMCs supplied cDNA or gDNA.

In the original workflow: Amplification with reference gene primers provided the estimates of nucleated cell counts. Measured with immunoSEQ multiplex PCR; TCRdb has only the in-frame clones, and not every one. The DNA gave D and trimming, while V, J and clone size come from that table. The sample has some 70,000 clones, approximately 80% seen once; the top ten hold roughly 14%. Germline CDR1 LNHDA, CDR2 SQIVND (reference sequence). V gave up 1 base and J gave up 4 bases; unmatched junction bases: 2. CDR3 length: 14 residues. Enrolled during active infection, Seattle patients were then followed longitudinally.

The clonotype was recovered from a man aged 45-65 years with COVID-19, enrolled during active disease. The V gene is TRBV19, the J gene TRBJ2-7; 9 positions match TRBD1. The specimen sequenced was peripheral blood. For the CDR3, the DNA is TGTGCCAGTAGTATAGGACAGGGGGGATACGAGCAGTACTTC. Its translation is CASSIGQGGYEQYF.